A selection of T cell receptor beta chains follows, all from one sample in a study of shared clonotypes between healthy human individuals. The protocol was immunoSEQ multiplex PCR, while the TCRdb copy is restricted to in-frame clones and leaves out a portion. The profile shows some 2,100,000 clones, almost 96% of them singletons. The specimen was naive CD4+ T cells sorted from blood. All receptors come from a man between 18 and 29 years old in good health. Both conserved end residues are part of each CDR3. Each record gives: D gene, J gene, clone size, V gene, CDR3 protein, CDR3 DNA. A D gene is named only where the DNA matches it firmly. Rows may omit the clone size; those that give it use once, few, many or a size class.

d_gene: -
j_gene: TRBJ1-6
abundance: -
v_gene: TRBV30
CDR3aa: CAWSVPGSYSPLHF
CDR3nt: TGTGCCTGGAGTGTACCGGGCAGCTATTCACCCCTCCACTTT

d_gene: -
j_gene: TRBJ2-5
abundance: once
v_gene: TRBV7-9
CDR3aa: CASSLDQGFQETQYF
CDR3nt: TGTGCCAGCAGCTTAGATCAGGGATTCCAAGAGACCCAGTACTTC

d_gene: -
j_gene: TRBJ1-6
abundance: -
v_gene: TRBV9
CDR3aa: CASSVVPDSPLHF
CDR3nt: TGTGCCAGCAGCGTAGTTCCGGATTCACCCCTCCACTTT

d_gene: -
j_gene: TRBJ2-5
abundance: -
v_gene: TRBV2
CDR3aa: CASKGYIAGLLETQYF
CDR3nt: TGTGCCAGCAAGGGTTACATCGCGGGATTATTGGAGACCCAGTACTTC

d_gene: -
j_gene: TRBJ1-3
abundance: -
v_gene: TRBV19
CDR3aa: CASSIDGSSGNTIYF
CDR3nt: TGTGCCAGTAGTATAGACGGTAGCTCTGGAAACACCATATATTTT

d_gene: TRBD2
j_gene: TRBJ2-3
abundance: -
v_gene: TRBV7-9
CDR3aa: CASSLALAGADTQYF
CDR3nt: TGTGCCAGCAGCTTAGCTCTAGCGGGGGCCGATACGCAGTATTTT

d_gene: TRBD1
j_gene: TRBJ1-1
abundance: -
v_gene: TRBV11-2
CDR3aa: CASRGTGLSTEAFF
CDR3nt: TGTGCCAGCAGGGGGACAGGCCTATCCACTGAAGCTTTCTTT

d_gene: -
j_gene: TRBJ2-7
abundance: once
v_gene: TRBV6-5
CDR3aa: CASSLQRLVSEQYF
CDR3nt: TGTGCCAGCAGTTTACAGAGACTAGTGAGCGAGCAGTACTTC

d_gene: TRBD1
j_gene: TRBJ1-5
abundance: -
v_gene: TRBV7-2
CDR3aa: CASSPTTGGVRQPQHF
CDR3nt: TGTGCCAGCAGCCCTACGACAGGGGGCGTTCGTCAGCCCCAGCATTTT

d_gene: -
j_gene: TRBJ2-5
abundance: -
v_gene: TRBV10-3
CDR3aa: CAISESQRGETQYF
CDR3nt: TGTGCCATCAGTGAGAGCCAACGAGGAGAGACCCAGTACTTC

d_gene: -
j_gene: TRBJ2-7
abundance: -
v_gene: TRBV30
CDR3aa: CAWSVFLGNEQYF
CDR3nt: TGTGCCTGGAGTGTATTCCTGGGCAACGAGCAGTACTTC

d_gene: -
j_gene: TRBJ2-7
abundance: -
v_gene: TRBV11-2
CDR3aa: CASSRPGGREQYF
CDR3nt: TGTGCCAGCAGCCGCCCGGGGGGCCGCGAGCAGTACTTC

d_gene: -
j_gene: TRBJ2-2
abundance: -
v_gene: TRBV4-1
CDR3aa: CASGRDIGGSGELFF
CDR3nt: TGCGCCAGCGGCCGGGACATCGGCGGAAGCGGGGAGCTGTTTTTT

d_gene: -
j_gene: TRBJ2-4
abundance: once
v_gene: TRBV6-1
CDR3aa: CASSDDSRAKNIQYF
CDR3nt: TGTGCCAGCAGTGATGACAGCCGAGCCAAAAACATTCAGTACTTC

d_gene: -
j_gene: TRBJ1-3
abundance: -
v_gene: TRBV9
CDR3aa: CASSVVQGPGNTIYF
CDR3nt: TGTGCCAGCAGCGTAGTACAGGGCCCTGGAAACACCATATATTTT

d_gene: -
j_gene: TRBJ1-1
abundance: -
v_gene: TRBV5-6
CDR3aa: CASSARTGYDTEAFF
CDR3nt: TGTGCCAGCAGCGCCCGAACAGGGTACGACACTGAAGCTTTCTTT

d_gene: TRBD2
j_gene: TRBJ2-2
abundance: -
v_gene: TRBV10-3
CDR3aa: CAIKGLAENTGELFF
CDR3nt: TGTGCCATCAAAGGACTAGCGGAGAACACCGGGGAGCTGTTTTTT

d_gene: TRBD2
j_gene: TRBJ2-1
abundance: -
v_gene: TRBV7-2
CDR3aa: CASSGRGLAGGSYNEQFF
CDR3nt: TGTGCCAGCAGCGGGCGGGGACTAGCGGGAGGCTCCTACAATGAGCAGTTCTTC

d_gene: TRBD2
j_gene: TRBJ2-7
abundance: -
v_gene: TRBV5-6
CDR3aa: CASSLAEGLAGSSSYEQYF
CDR3nt: TGTGCCAGCAGCTTGGCCGAGGGACTAGCGGGGTCGAGCTCCTACGAGCAGTACTTC

d_gene: -
j_gene: TRBJ2-5
abundance: -
v_gene: TRBV28
CDR3aa: CASSLGGGGKETQYF
CDR3nt: TGTGCCAGCAGTTTAGGGGGAGGAGGGAAAGAGACCCAGTACTTC

d_gene: TRBD2
j_gene: TRBJ2-7
abundance: -
v_gene: TRBV18
CDR3aa: CASSPPGSSSGSQYF
CDR3nt: TGTGCCAGCTCACCACCGGGGTCGTCTAGCGGGAGTCAATACTTC

d_gene: -
j_gene: TRBJ2-3
abundance: once
v_gene: TRBV2
CDR3aa: CASSDGQGYTDTQYF
CDR3nt: TGTGCCAGCAGTGATGGTCAGGGTTACACAGATACGCAGTATTTT

d_gene: -
j_gene: TRBJ1-1
abundance: -
v_gene: TRBV30
CDR3aa: CAWRTLENTEAFF
CDR3nt: TGTGCCTGGAGGACCCTTGAGAACACTGAAGCTTTCTTT

d_gene: -
j_gene: TRBJ2-1
abundance: -
v_gene: TRBV9
CDR3aa: CASSAASYNEQFF
CDR3nt: TGTGCCAGCAGCGCGGCATCCTACAATGAGCAGTTCTTC

d_gene: -
j_gene: TRBJ1-5
abundance: -
v_gene: TRBV19
CDR3aa: CASSIVTQPQHF
CDR3nt: TGTGCCAGTAGTATAGTGACTCAGCCCCAGCATTTT

d_gene: -
j_gene: TRBJ2-7
abundance: -
v_gene: TRBV6-5
CDR3aa: CASSYSGYFDEQYF
CDR3nt: TGTGCCAGCAGTTACTCAGGGTATTTCGACGAGCAGTACTTC

d_gene: -
j_gene: TRBJ1-3
abundance: -
v_gene: TRBV6-5
CDR3aa: CASSRQVVSGNTIYF
CDR3nt: TGTGCCAGCAGTCGACAGGTCGTCTCTGGAAACACCATATATTTT

d_gene: -
j_gene: TRBJ2-3
abundance: -
v_gene: TRBV4-1
CDR3aa: CASSQEGGGTGTDTQYF
CDR3nt: TGCGCCAGCAGCCAAGAAGGAGGGGGCACTGGCACAGATACGCAGTATTTT

d_gene: TRBD1
j_gene: TRBJ1-6
abundance: -
v_gene: TRBV9
CDR3aa: CASSGRSGTVYNSPLHF
CDR3nt: TGTGCCAGCAGCGGAAGGTCTGGGACAGTCTATAATTCACCCCTCCACTTT

d_gene: -
j_gene: TRBJ1-5
abundance: -
v_gene: TRBV11-3
CDR3aa: CASSLVGNSWDQPQHF
CDR3nt: TGTGCCAGCAGCTTAGTTGGGAATTCCTGGGATCAGCCCCAGCATTTT

d_gene: TRBD2
j_gene: TRBJ2-1
abundance: once
v_gene: TRBV5-1
CDR3aa: CASSSIAGGNNEQFF
CDR3nt: TGCGCCAGCAGCTCCATAGCGGGGGGAAACAATGAGCAGTTCTTC

d_gene: -
j_gene: TRBJ2-7
abundance: -
v_gene: TRBV7-6
CDR3aa: CASSFSQGQEQYF
CDR3nt: TGTGCCAGCAGCTTTTCACAGGGTCAAGAGCAGTACTTC

d_gene: TRBD1
j_gene: TRBJ2-7
abundance: -
v_gene: TRBV5-5
CDR3aa: CASSLVLGGTGYEQYF
CDR3nt: TGTGCCAGCAGCTTGGTCCTGGGCGGGACAGGGTACGAGCAGTACTTC

d_gene: TRBD2
j_gene: TRBJ2-7
abundance: -
v_gene: TRBV5-6
CDR3aa: CASSLRLAGSYEQYF
CDR3nt: TGTGCCAGCAGCTTGAGACTAGCGGGTTCCTACGAGCAGTACTTC

d_gene: TRBD2
j_gene: TRBJ2-1
abundance: once
v_gene: TRBV10-3
CDR3aa: CAIMGTSGGRSYNEQFF
CDR3nt: TGTGCCATCATGGGGACTAGCGGGGGTCGCTCCTACAATGAGCAGTTCTTC

d_gene: TRBD1
j_gene: TRBJ2-7
abundance: -
v_gene: TRBV20-1
CDR3aa: CSARTGDEQYF
CDR3nt: TGCAGTGCTAGAACAGGGGACGAGCAGTACTTC

d_gene: -
j_gene: TRBJ2-2
abundance: -
v_gene: TRBV6-6
CDR3aa: CASSSELQGGTGELFF
CDR3nt: TGTGCCAGCAGTTCAGAGCTTCAGGGTGGCACCGGGGAGCTGTTTTTT

d_gene: -
j_gene: TRBJ1-2
abundance: -
v_gene: TRBV7-2
CDR3aa: CASSLYPMRDYGYTF
CDR3nt: TGTGCCAGCAGCTTATACCCTATGAGGGACTATGGCTACACCTTC

d_gene: -
j_gene: TRBJ2-3
abundance: -
v_gene: TRBV7-2
CDR3aa: CASSLQGFTDTQYF
CDR3nt: TGTGCCAGCAGCCTACAGGGATTCACAGATACGCAGTATTTT

d_gene: -
j_gene: TRBJ1-3
abundance: -
v_gene: TRBV6-5
CDR3aa: CASSYSGRDNTIYF
CDR3nt: TGTGCCAGCAGTTACTCGGGGCGGGATAACACCATATATTTT

d_gene: TRBD1
j_gene: TRBJ1-6
abundance: -
v_gene: TRBV6-1
CDR3aa: CATRTGTDSPLHF
CDR3nt: TGTGCCACCCGGACAGGGACCGATTCACCCCTCCACTTT

d_gene: -
j_gene: TRBJ2-2
abundance: -
v_gene: TRBV30
CDR3aa: CAWSRGTGELFF
CDR3nt: TGTGCCTGGAGTAGGGGGACCGGGGAGCTGTTTTTT

d_gene: -
j_gene: TRBJ1-6
abundance: -
v_gene: TRBV7-9
CDR3aa: CASSSEYSYNSPLHF
CDR3nt: TGTGCCAGCAGCTCGGAGTATTCCTATAATTCACCCCTCCACTTT

d_gene: TRBD2
j_gene: TRBJ2-1
abundance: -
v_gene: TRBV7-2
CDR3aa: CASSLSTASGFFEQFF
CDR3nt: TGTGCCAGCAGCTTAAGCACGGCTAGCGGTTTCTTTGAGCAGTTCTTC

d_gene: TRBD1
j_gene: TRBJ1-2
abundance: -
v_gene: TRBV19
CDR3aa: CASSRNPGTAYGYTF
CDR3nt: TGTGCCAGTAGTAGAAACCCCGGGACAGCCTATGGCTACACCTTC

d_gene: -
j_gene: TRBJ1-1
abundance: -
v_gene: TRBV28
CDR3aa: CASSLIQNTEAFF
CDR3nt: TGTGCCAGCAGTCTGATACAGAACACTGAAGCTTTCTTT